Here is one TCR beta chain with its context. Its matching antigen is unknown. The data are from a study of T-cell reconstitution after alpha-beta-depleted transplantation in children. Whole-study results and caveats: Several patients had high TCRbeta diversity at day 60; it came from surviving recipient T cells and thymic progenitors. Most T-cell counts and diversity one year after the transplant came from T cells that were newly produced. Expanded graft clones, several hundred of them, were reportedly the source of alpha-beta T cells about two months after transplant.

CDR1 and CDR2 (germline): DFQATT, SNEGSKA (reference sequence). V lost 6 bases to trimming and J lost 5 bases, with 19 bases between them. CDR3 length: 14 residues. Preparation of the TCRbeta library involved a method that used unique molecular identifiers. TCRdb re-derived calls from the PCR reads in MiXCR, one entry per CDR3 protein. Counted here are under 400,000 distinct CDR3 sequences, around 25% occurring once; the ten biggest clones make up 9.5% to 13%. This clonotype was obtained from a male patient aged 5 to 17 who had a stem cell transplant for acute lymphoblastic leukemia, so the T cells may come from the graft donor. This chain connects TRBV20-1 to TRBJ2-5, with D perhaps matching TRBD1 or TRBD2 (7 bases each). The material was PBMCs, mostly from graft donor cells, obtained 180 days after TCRalphabeta/CD19-depleted stem cell transplant. The CDR3: CSATTGRVAETQYF. DNA for the CDR3: TGCAGTGCCACGACAGGGAGGGTGGCGGAGACCCAGTACTTC.